This T cell receptor beta chain emerged from a study of OX40 agonist ivuxolimab in advanced cancers. This table comes from immunoSEQ multiplex PCR, and its TCRdb copy is limited to in-frame clones, with some not included. Of 47,000 or so clones listed, 85% to 90% are singletons. Study-level findings and limits: Certain nonresponding patients likewise had low normalized T-cell clonal expansion.

The junction had 10 bases not matched to a gene; V was cut back by 8 bases and J by 8 bases. Germline loops: CDR1 PRHDT, CDR2 FYEKMQ (reference sequence). CDR3 length: 14 amino acids. This clone came up once. Its antigen is as yet unknown. This sample comprised CD4+ or CD8+ T cells sorted from blood, obtained in a trial of the OX40 agonist ivuxolimab. This TCR derives from an adult with an advanced solid tumor such as melanoma, head and neck, liver or kidney cancer. This chain links TRBV13 with TRBJ2-3; 10 positions match TRBD1. The CDR3 region has the DNA TGTGCCAGCGGGGGACAGGGGCAGCAGGCTACGCAGTATTTT. Translation gives CASGGQGQQATQYF.